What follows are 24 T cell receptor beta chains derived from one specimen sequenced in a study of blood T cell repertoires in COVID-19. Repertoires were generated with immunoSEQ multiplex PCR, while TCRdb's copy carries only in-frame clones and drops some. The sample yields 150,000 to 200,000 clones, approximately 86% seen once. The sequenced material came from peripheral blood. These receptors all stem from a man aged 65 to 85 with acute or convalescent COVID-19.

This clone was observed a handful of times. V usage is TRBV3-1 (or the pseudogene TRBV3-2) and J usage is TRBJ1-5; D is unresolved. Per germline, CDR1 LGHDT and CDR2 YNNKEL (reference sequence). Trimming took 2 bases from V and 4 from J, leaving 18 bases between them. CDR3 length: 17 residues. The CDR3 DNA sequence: TGTGCCAGCAGCCAATCCCCCGCCAAGGCCGGGAATCAGCCCCAGCATTTT. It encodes CASSQSPAKAGNQPQHF.

This CDR3 is CASSFSNSYTDTQYF. The CDR3 DNA reads TGTGCCAGCAGTTTTTCGAACAGTTACACAGATACGCAGTATTTT. The gene calls are TRBV28 and TRBJ2-3; D gene unclear. The V end was cut by 3 bases, the J end by 2 bases, with 12 bases between. CDR3 size: 15 residues. Germline V CDR1 and CDR2: MDHEN, SYDVKM.

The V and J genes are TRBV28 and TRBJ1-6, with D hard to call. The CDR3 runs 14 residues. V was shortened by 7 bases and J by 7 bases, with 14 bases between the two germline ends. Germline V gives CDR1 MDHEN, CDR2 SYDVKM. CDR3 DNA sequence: TGTGCCAGCACACTCTGGGCTCGGAATTCACCCCTCCACTTT. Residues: CASTLWARNSPLHF. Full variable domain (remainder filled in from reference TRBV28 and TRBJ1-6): DVKVTQSSRYLVKRTGEKVFLECVQDMDHENMFWYRQDPGLGLRLIYFSYDVKMKEKGDIPEGYSVSREKKERFSLILESASTNQTSMYLCASTLWARNSPLHFGNGTRLTVT.

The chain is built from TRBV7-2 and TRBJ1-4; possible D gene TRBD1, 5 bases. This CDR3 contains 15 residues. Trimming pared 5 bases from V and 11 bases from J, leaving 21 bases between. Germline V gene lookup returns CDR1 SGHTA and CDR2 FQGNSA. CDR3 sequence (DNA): TGTGCCAGCAGCGCACCTTCTTTCGGGGGTGGTAAACTGTTTTTT. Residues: CASSAPSFGGGKLFF.

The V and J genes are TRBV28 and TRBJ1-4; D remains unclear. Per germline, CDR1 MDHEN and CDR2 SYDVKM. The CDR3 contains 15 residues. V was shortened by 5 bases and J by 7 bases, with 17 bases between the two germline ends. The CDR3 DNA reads TGTGCCAGCAGTCCCGCGCTGGGAGGAGGTGAAAAACTGTTTTTT. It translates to CASSPALGGGEKLFF.

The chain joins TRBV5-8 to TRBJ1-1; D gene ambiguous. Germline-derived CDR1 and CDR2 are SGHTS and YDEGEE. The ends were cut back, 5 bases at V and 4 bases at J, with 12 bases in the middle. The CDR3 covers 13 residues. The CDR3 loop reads CASSLATTTEAFF. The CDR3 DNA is TGTGCCAGCAGTCTAGCAACAACCACTGAAGCTTTCTTT.

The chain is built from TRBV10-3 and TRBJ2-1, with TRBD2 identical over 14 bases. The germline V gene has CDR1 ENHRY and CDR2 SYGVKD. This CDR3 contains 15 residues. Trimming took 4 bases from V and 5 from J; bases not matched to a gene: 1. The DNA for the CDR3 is TGTGCCATCAGTGCGACTAGCGGGAGGGACAATGAGCAGTTCTTC. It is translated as CAISATSGRDNEQFF.

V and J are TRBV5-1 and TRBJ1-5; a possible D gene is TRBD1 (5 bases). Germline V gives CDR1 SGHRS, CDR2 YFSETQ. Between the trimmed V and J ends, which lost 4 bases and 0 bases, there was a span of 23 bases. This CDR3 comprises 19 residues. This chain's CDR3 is CASSVWVREGPSSNQPQHF. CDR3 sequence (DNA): TGCGCCAGCAGCGTATGGGTCCGGGAGGGACCTAGTAGCAATCAGCCCCAGCATTTT.

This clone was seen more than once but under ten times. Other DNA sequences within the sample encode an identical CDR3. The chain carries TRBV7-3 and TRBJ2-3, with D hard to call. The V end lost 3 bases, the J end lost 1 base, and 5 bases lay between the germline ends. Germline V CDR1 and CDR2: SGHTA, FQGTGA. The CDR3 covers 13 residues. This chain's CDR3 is CASSLSGTDTQYF. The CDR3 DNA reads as TGTGCCAGCAGCTTGTCAGGCACAGATACGCAGTATTTT.

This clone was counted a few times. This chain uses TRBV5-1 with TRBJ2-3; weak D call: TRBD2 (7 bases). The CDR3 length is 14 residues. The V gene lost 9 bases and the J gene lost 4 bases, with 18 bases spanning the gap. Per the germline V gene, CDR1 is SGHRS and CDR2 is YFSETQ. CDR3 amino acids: CATTPGGRADTQYF. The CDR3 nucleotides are TGCGCCACCACACCCGGGGGGCGCGCAGATACGCAGTATTTT. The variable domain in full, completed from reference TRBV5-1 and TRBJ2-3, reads KAGVTQTPRYLIKTRGQQVTLSCSPISGHRSVSWYQQTPGQGLQFLFEYFSETQRNKGNFPGRFSGRQFSNSRSEMNVSTLELGDSALYLCATTPGGRADTQYFGPGTRLTVL.

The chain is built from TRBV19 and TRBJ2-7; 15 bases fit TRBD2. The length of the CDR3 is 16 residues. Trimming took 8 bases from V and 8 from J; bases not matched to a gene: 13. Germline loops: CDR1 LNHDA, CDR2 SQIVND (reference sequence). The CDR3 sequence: CASRSGPGLAGGKQYF. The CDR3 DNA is TGTGCCAGTCGATCCGGCCCGGGACTAGCGGGAGGTAAGCAGTACTTC. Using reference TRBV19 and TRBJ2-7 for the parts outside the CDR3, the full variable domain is DGGITQSPKYLFRKEGQNVTLSCEQNLNHDAMYWYRQDPGQGLRLIYYSQIVNDFQKGDIAEGYSVSREKKESFPLTVTSAQKNPTAFYLCASRSGPGLAGGKQYFGPGTRLTVT.

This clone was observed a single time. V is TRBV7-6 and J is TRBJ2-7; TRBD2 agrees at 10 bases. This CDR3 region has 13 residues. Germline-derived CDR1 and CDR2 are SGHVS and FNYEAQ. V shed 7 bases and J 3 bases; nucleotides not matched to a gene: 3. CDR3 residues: CASTGLAVYEQYF. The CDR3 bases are TGTGCCAGCACCGGACTAGCGGTCTACGAGCAGTACTTC.

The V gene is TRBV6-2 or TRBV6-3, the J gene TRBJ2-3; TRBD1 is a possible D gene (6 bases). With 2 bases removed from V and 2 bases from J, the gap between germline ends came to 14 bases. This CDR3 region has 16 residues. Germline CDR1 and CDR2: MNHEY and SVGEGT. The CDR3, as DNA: TGTGCCAGCAGTTACGCAGGGGCCTGGAACACAGATACGCAGTATTTT. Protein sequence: CASSYAGAWNTDTQYF.

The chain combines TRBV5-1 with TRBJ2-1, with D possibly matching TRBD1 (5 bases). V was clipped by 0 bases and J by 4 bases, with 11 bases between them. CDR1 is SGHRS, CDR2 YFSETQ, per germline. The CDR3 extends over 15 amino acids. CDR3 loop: CASSLGPQGYNEQFF. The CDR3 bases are TGCGCCAGCAGCTTGGGCCCCCAGGGTTACAATGAGCAGTTCTTC. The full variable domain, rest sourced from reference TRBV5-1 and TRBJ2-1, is KAGVTQTPRYLIKTRGQQVTLSCSPISGHRSVSWYQQTPGQGLQFLFEYFSETQRNKGNFPGRFSGRQFSNSRSEMNVSTLELGDSALYLCASSLGPQGYNEQFFGPGTRLTVL.

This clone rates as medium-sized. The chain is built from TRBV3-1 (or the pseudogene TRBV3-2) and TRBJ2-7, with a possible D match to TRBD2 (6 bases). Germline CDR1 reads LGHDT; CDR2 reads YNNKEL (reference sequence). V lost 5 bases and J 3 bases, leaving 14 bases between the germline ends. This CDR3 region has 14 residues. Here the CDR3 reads CASSYGRRGYEQYF. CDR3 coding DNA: TGTGCCAGCAGCTACGGACGGAGGGGCTACGAGCAGTACTTC.

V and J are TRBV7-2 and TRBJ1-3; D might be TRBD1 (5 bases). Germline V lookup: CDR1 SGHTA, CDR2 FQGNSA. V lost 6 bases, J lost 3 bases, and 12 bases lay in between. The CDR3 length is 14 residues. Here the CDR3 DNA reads TGTGCCAGCAGACCCACAGGAATTGGAAACACCATATATTTT. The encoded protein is CASRPTGIGNTIYF.

The CDR3: CASSYSRTGLNQPQHF. DNA of the CDR3: TGTGCCAGCAGTTACTCAAGGACAGGCCTCAATCAGCCCCAGCATTTT. V usage is TRBV6-5 and J usage is TRBJ1-5; 7 bases are shared with TRBD1. Unmatched junction bases numbered 5, after V lost 0 bases and J lost 3 bases. Germline V gives CDR1 MNHEY, CDR2 SVGAGI. This CDR3 contains 16 residues.

DNA of the CDR3: TGTGCCAGCAGCGCATCTAGCGGCGGGAATGAGCAGTTCTTC. Its protein product is CASSASSGGNEQFF. The chain uses TRBV7-7 and TRBJ2-1, with TRBD2 identical over 7 bases. The CDR3 is 14 residues long. CDR1 is SSHAT and CDR2 is FNYEAQ in the germline V gene (reference sequence). After removal of 5 bases from V and 7 bases from J, the junction contained 8 bases not matched to a gene.

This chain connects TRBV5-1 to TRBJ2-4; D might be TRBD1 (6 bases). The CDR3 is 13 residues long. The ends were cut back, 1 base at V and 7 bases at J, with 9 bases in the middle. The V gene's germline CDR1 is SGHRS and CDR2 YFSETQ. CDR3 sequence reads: CASSLTGLNIQYF. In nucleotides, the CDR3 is TGCGCCAGCAGCTTGACAGGGCTGAACATTCAGTACTTC.

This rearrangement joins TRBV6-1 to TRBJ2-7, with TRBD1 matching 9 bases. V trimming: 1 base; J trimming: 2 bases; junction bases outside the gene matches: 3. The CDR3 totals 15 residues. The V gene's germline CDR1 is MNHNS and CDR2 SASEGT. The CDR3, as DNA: TGTGCCAGCAGTGAAGTTTGGGACAGGGCCTACGAGCAGTACTTC. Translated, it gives CASSEVWDRAYEQYF.

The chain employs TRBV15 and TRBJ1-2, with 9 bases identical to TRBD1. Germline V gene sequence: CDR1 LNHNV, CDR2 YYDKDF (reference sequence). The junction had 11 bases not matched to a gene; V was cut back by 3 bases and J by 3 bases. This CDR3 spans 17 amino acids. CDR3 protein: CATSRAMGDREDYGYTF. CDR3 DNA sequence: TGTGCCACCAGCAGGGCGATGGGGGACAGGGAGGACTATGGCTACACCTTC.

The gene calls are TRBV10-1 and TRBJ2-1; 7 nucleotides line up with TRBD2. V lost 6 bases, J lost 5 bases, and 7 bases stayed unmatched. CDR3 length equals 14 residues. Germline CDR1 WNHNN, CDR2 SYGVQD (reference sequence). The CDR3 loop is CASSRTRSDNEQFF. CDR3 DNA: TGCGCCAGCAGCAGGACTAGGTCGGACAATGAGCAGTTCTTC.

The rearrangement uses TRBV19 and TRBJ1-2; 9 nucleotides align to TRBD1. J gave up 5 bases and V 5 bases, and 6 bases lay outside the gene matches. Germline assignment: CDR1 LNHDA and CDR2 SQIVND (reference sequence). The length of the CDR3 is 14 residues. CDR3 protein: CASSSDRGAYGYTF. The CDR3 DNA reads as TGTGCCAGTAGTTCGGACAGGGGTGCATATGGCTACACCTTC.

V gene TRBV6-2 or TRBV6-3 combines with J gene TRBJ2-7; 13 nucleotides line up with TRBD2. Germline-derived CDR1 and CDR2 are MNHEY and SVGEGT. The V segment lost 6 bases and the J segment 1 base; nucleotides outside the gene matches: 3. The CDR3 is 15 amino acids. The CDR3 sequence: CASSRTSGSSYEQYF. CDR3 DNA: TGTGCCAGCAGCCGGACTAGCGGGAGTTCCTACGAGCAGTACTTC.